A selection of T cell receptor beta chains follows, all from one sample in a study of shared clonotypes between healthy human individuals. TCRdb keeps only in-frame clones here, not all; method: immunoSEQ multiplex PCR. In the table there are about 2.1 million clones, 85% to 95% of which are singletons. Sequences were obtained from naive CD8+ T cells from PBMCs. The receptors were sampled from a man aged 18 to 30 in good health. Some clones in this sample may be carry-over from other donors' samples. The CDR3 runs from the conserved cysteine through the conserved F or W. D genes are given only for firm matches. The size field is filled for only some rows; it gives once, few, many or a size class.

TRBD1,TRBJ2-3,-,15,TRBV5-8,CASSYGQGATDTQYF,TGTGCCAGCAGCTACGGACAGGGAGCAACAGATACGCAGTATTTT
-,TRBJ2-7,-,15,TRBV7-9,CASSLDRHISYEQYF,TGTGCCAGCAGCTTAGACAGACACATCTCCTACGAGCAGTACTTC
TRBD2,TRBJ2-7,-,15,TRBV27,CASSSRGGSAYEQYF,TGTGCCAGCAGTTCCCGGGGGGGGAGCGCCTACGAGCAGTACTTC
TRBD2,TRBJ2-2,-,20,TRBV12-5,CASGLDKRLAGGSGTGELFF,TGTGCTAGTGGTTTGGACAAACGACTAGCGGGAGGGTCCGGCACCGGGGAGCTGTTTTTT
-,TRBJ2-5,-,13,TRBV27,CASGPRFPETQYF,TGTGCCAGCGGCCCGAGGTTCCCAGAGACCCAGTACTTC
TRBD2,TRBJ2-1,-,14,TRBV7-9,CASSLGGLFNEQFF,TGTGCCAGCAGCTTAGGGGGACTATTCAATGAGCAGTTCTTC
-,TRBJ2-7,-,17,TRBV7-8,CASSSRYMGSESYEQYF,TGTGCCAGCAGCTCCCGGTATATGGGGTCCGAATCCTACGAGCAGTACTTC
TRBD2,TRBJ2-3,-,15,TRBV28,CASSLLRGSTDTQYF,TGTGCCAGCAGTTTGCTGCGGGGGAGCACAGATACGCAGTATTTT
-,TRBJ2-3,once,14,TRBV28,CASSFLRGRDTQYF,TGTGCCAGCAGTTTCCTCAGGGGGAGGGATACGCAGTATTTT
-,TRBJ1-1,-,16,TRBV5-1,CASSFIGGLLNTEAFF,TGCGCCAGCAGCTTCATCGGAGGACTATTGAACACTGAAGCTTTCTTT
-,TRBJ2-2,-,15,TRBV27,CASSLSQGSAGELFF,TGTGCCAGCAGTTTATCTCAGGGTTCAGCCGGGGAGCTGTTTTTT
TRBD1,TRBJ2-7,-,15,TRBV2,CASSEGQGLSYEQYF,TGTGCCAGCAGTGAGGGACAGGGGTTGTCCTACGAGCAGTACTTC
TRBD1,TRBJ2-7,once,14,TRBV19,CASSIGDRTYEQYF,TGTGCCAGTAGTATCGGGGACAGAACCTACGAGCAGTACTTC
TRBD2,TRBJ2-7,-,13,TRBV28,CASSLAGGQEQYF,TGTGCCAGCAGTTTAGCGGGAGGGCAGGAGCAGTACTTC
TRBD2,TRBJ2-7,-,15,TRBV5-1,CASSGLAGTSYEQYF,TGCGCCAGCAGTGGACTAGCGGGGACATCCTACGAGCAGTACTTC
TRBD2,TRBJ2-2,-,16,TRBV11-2,CASSPGLAGAMGELFF,TGTGCCAGCAGCCCCGGACTAGCGGGAGCTATGGGGGAGCTGTTTTTT
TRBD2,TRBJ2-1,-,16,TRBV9,CASSVGVAGGWNEQFF,TGTGCCAGCAGCGTAGGGGTAGCGGGAGGATGGAATGAGCAGTTCTTC
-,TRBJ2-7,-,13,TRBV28,CASSNRGSYEQYF,TGTGCCAGCAGTAACAGAGGCTCCTACGAGCAGTACTTC
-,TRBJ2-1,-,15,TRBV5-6,CASSPGTNSYNEQFF,TGTGCCAGCAGCCCCGGGACAAACTCCTACAATGAGCAGTTCTTC
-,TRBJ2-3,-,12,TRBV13,CASSLSTDTQYF,TGTGCCAGCAGCCTCTCCACAGATACGCAGTATTTT
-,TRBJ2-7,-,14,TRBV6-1,CASSGRDKGSEQYF,TGTGCCAGCAGTGGCCGGGACAAGGGAAGCGAGCAGTACTTC
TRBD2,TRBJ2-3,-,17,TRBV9,CASSVPRGGRETDTQYF,TGTGCCAGCAGCGTACCGCGGGGCGGGAGGGAGACAGATACGCAGTATTTT
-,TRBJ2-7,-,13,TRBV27,CASSFGESYEQYF,TGTGCCAGCAGTTTCGGCGAATCCTACGAGCAGTACTTC
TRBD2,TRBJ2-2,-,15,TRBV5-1,CASSGSSGNTGELFF,TGCGCCAGCAGCGGGTCTAGCGGGAATACCGGGGAGCTGTTTTTT
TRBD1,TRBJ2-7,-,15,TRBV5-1,CASSLWDRASYEQYF,TGCGCCAGCAGCTTGTGGGACAGGGCCTCCTACGAGCAGTACTTC
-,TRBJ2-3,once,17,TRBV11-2,CASSSQGGRRSTDTQYF,TGTGCCAGCAGCTCGCAGGGCGGTCGTCGTAGCACAGATACGCAGTATTTT
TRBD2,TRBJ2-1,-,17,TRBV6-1,CASSEAGGSGAYNEQFF,TGTGCCAGCAGTGAAGCGGGAGGGAGCGGCGCCTACAATGAGCAGTTCTTC
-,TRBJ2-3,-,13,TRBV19,CASSHRGTDTQYF,TGTGCCAGTTCACACCGGGGCACAGATACGCAGTATTTT
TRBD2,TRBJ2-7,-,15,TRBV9,CASSVGVTSDYEQYF,TGTGCCAGCAGCGTAGGGGTGACTAGCGACTACGAGCAGTACTTC
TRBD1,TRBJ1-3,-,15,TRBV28,CASSFPDRGRNTIYF,TGTGCCAGCAGTTTCCCGGACAGGGGTAGAAACACCATATATTTT
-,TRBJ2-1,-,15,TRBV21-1,CASSRQGGHYNEQFF,TGTGCCAGCAGCAGACAGGGGGGCCACTACAATGAGCAGTTCTTC
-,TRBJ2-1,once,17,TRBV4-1,CASSQEVAASSYNEQFF,TGCGCCAGCAGCCAAGAGGTAGCGGCGAGCTCCTACAATGAGCAGTTCTTC
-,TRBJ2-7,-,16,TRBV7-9,CASSLVLSGGSYEQYF,TGTGCCAGCAGCTTAGTTTTAAGCGGAGGCTCCTACGAGCAGTACTTC
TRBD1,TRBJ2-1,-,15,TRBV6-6,CASSMGQRPYNEQFF,TGTGCCAGCAGTATGGGACAGAGACCATACAATGAGCAGTTCTTC
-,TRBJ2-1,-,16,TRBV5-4,CASSLKRESAYNEQFF,TGTGCCAGCAGCTTAAAGCGAGAGTCCGCCTACAATGAGCAGTTCTTC
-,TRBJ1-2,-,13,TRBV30,CAWNLALGYGYTF,TGTGCCTGGAACCTAGCCCTGGGCTATGGCTACACCTTC
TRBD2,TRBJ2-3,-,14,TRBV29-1,CSVLIAGGPDTQYF,TGCAGCGTACTTATAGCGGGAGGCCCAGATACGCAGTATTTT
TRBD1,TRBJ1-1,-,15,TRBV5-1,CASSLAGGGTGYTFF,TGCGCCAGCAGCTTGGCCGGCGGAGGGACAGGGTATACTTTCTTT
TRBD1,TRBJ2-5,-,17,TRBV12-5,CASGLLSPTGVVETQYF,TGTGCTAGTGGTTTGTTATCCCCTACAGGGGTGGTGGAGACCCAGTACTTC
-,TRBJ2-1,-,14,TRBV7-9,CASSPRQAHNEQFF,TGTGCCAGCAGCCCGCGACAGGCCCACAATGAGCAGTTCTTC
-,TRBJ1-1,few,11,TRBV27,CASTWGTEAFF,TGTGCCAGCACTTGGGGCACTGAAGCTTTCTTT
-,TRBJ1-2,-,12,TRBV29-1,CSVFIGTYGYTF,TGCAGCGTCTTTATTGGGACCTATGGCTACACCTTC
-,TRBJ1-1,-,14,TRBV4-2,CASSSRIARAEAFF,TGTGCCAGCAGCTCAAGAATCGCACGTGCTGAAGCTTTCTTT
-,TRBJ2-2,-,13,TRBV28,CASSLKSTGELFF,TGTGCCAGCAGCCTTAAGAGCACCGGGGAGCTGTTTTTT
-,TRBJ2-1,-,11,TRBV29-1,CSVEINNEQFF,TGCAGCGTTGAAATAAACAATGAGCAGTTCTTC
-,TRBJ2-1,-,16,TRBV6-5,CASSSGRVFGHNEQFF,TGTGCCAGCAGTTCCGGCAGGGTCTTTGGGCACAATGAGCAGTTCTTC
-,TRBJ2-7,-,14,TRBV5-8,CASSSIAAKYEQYF,TGTGCCAGCAGCTCGATAGCGGCCAAGTACGAGCAGTACTTC
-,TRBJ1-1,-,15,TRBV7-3,CASSLTGGQNTEAFF,TGTGCCAGCAGCTTAACGGGCGGACAGAACACTGAAGCTTTCTTT
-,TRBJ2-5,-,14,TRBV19,CASSINKGHETQYF,TGTGCCAGTAGTATCAACAAGGGCCACGAGACCCAGTACTTC
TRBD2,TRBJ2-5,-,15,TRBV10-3,CAITEGAGPQETQYF,TGTGCCATCACGGAAGGAGCGGGACCTCAAGAGACCCAGTACTTC
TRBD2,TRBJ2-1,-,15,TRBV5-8,CASSWGLSSYNEQFF,TGTGCCAGCAGCTGGGGACTAAGCTCCTACAATGAGCAGTTCTTC
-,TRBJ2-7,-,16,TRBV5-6,CASSRAAAGQFDEQYF,TGTGCCAGCAGCCGGGCCGCAGCGGGACAATTCGACGAGCAGTACTTC
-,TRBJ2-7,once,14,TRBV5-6,CASRRGGEDYEQYF,TGTGCCAGCAGACGTGGCGGGGAGGACTACGAGCAGTACTTC
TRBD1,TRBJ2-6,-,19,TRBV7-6,CASSTGPGQGIPGANVLTF,TGTGCCAGCAGCACCGGTCCGGGACAGGGTATCCCTGGGGCCAACGTCCTGACTTTC
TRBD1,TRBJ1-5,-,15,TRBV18,CASSPDRGNPLAQHF,TGTGCCAGCTCACCCGACAGGGGAAACCCGTTGGCCCAGCATTTT
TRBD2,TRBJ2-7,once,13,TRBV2,CASLGLVPYEQYF,TGTGCCAGCCTCGGACTAGTTCCGTACGAGCAGTACTTC
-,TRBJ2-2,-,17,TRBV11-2,CASSSPSAEVNTGELFF,TGTGCCAGCAGCTCCCCGAGTGCGGAGGTCAACACCGGGGAGCTGTTTTTT
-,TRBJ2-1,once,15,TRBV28,CASSPPKADANEQFF,TGTGCCAGCAGTCCCCCCAAGGCGGATGCCAATGAGCAGTTCTTC
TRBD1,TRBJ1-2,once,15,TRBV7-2,CASSPRAEGAYGYTF,TGTGCCAGCAGCCCTAGGGCCGAGGGGGCCTATGGCTACACCTTC
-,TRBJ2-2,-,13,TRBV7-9,CASSKQSPGELFF,TGTGCCAGCAGCAAACAATCTCCCGGGGAGCTGTTTTTT